A selection of T cell receptor beta chains follows, all from one sample in a study of T cell responses to AZD1222 COVID-19 vaccine. Assay used: immunoSEQ multiplex PCR; TCRdb lists only in-frame clones, some missing. This table has 140,000 to 150,000 clones, 70% to 90% appearing once. Sequencing used peripheral blood, obtained 28 days after the second AZD1222 dose. All receptors come from an adult who received the AZD1222 COVID-19 vaccine. The conserved cysteine and the conserved F or W are not part of the CDR3 here. The order of the fields is V gene, J gene, CDR3 protein.

v_call: TRBV25-1; j_call: TRBJ1-5; cdr3_aa: ASSEGGPLQH
v_call: TRBV29-1; j_call: TRBJ2-1; cdr3_aa: SVEDLGLAGFNEQF
v_call: TRBV29-1; j_call: TRBJ2-1; cdr3_aa: SVESPFDEQF
v_call: TRBV10-3; j_call: TRBJ2-5; cdr3_aa: AITEGGRETQY
v_call: TRBV15; j_call: TRBJ2-5; cdr3_aa: ATSRDPTGTETQY
v_call: TRBV6-5; j_call: TRBJ1-1; cdr3_aa: ASRARGGTEAF
v_call: TRBV7-9; j_call: TRBJ1-1; cdr3_aa: ASSLSDRGNTEAF
v_call: TRBV28; j_call: TRBJ2-1; cdr3_aa: ASSFSRSGGSYNEQF
v_call: TRBV19; j_call: TRBJ2-5; cdr3_aa: ASSPQGWETQY
v_call: TRBV2; j_call: TRBJ1-6; cdr3_aa: ASRRDSSYNSPLH
v_call: TRBV18; j_call: TRBJ1-4; cdr3_aa: ASSRTATNEKLF
v_call: TRBV5-6; j_call: TRBJ2-5; cdr3_aa: ASSLARLSQETQY
v_call: TRBV27; j_call: TRBJ1-2; cdr3_aa: ASSPDGPGGGYT
v_call: TRBV30; j_call: TRBJ1-3; cdr3_aa: ASPDREPNTIY
v_call: TRBV19; j_call: TRBJ2-5; cdr3_aa: ASRGTGGETQY
v_call: TRBV18; j_call: TRBJ2-5; cdr3_aa: ASSPYRGTETQY
v_call: TRBV7-9; j_call: TRBJ1-5; cdr3_aa: ASSSVYSNQPQH
v_call: TRBV9; j_call: TRBJ2-7; cdr3_aa: ASSVEAAPSYEQY
v_call: TRBV3-1/TRBV3-2; j_call: TRBJ1-3; cdr3_aa: ASSQSRGAFGNTIY
v_call: TRBV5-6; j_call: TRBJ2-3; cdr3_aa: ASSREGLGTDTQY
v_call: TRBV29-1; j_call: TRBJ1-1; cdr3_aa: SVLDRNTEAF
v_call: TRBV20-1; j_call: TRBJ2-7; cdr3_aa: SASNAGTGSSEQY
v_call: TRBV7-6; j_call: TRBJ1-1; cdr3_aa: ASSFSDMNTEAF
v_call: TRBV11-2; j_call: TRBJ1-1; cdr3_aa: ASSLDWRSEAF
v_call: TRBV28; j_call: TRBJ1-1; cdr3_aa: ASSFSINTEAF
v_call: TRBV27; j_call: TRBJ1-2; cdr3_aa: ASSFQSAGMYGYT
v_call: TRBV19; j_call: TRBJ1-5; cdr3_aa: ASTMTGSNQPQH
v_call: TRBV3-1/TRBV3-2; j_call: TRBJ2-7; cdr3_aa: ASSQRLLDRGDTYEQY
v_call: TRBV29-1; j_call: TRBJ1-2; cdr3_aa: SVETGGVKYGYT
v_call: TRBV5-1; j_call: TRBJ1-1; cdr3_aa: ASSLSGSGTEAF
v_call: TRBV10-3; j_call: TRBJ1-5; cdr3_aa: AISELIGQGPIVGNQPQH
v_call: TRBV4-1; j_call: TRBJ2-7; cdr3_aa: ASSTRQGTEQY
v_call: TRBV18; j_call: TRBJ1-2; cdr3_aa: ASSELRGGEYGYT
v_call: TRBV29-1; j_call: TRBJ1-1; cdr3_aa: SHDEPGQGEAF
v_call: TRBV6-5; j_call: TRBJ2-1; cdr3_aa: ASWGGGPGNEQF
v_call: TRBV10-3; j_call: TRBJ2-1; cdr3_aa: AISESGAGGEQF
v_call: TRBV7-9; j_call: TRBJ1-2; cdr3_aa: ASSPSLSAGLNYGYT
v_call: TRBV4-1; j_call: TRBJ2-2; cdr3_aa: ASSQGPRGPNTGELF
v_call: TRBV18; j_call: TRBJ1-5; cdr3_aa: ASSPGGRGSDQPQH
v_call: TRBV7-2; j_call: TRBJ1-3; cdr3_aa: ASSNRGHEGNTIY
v_call: TRBV2; j_call: TRBJ2-7; cdr3_aa: ASSLDRGEQY
v_call: TRBV28; j_call: TRBJ2-7; cdr3_aa: ASSSSWEQY